This T cell receptor beta chain originates from a study of blood T cell repertoires in COVID-19. At the level of the study: The origin of the acute and convalescent COVID-19 samples was the United States, Italy and Spain. From T cells, B-cell-depleted T cells, or PBMCs came the material, which was cDNA or gDNA.

In the original workflow: How many nucleated cells were present was estimated from reference gene primer amplification. Generated by immunoSEQ multiplex PCR, the TCRdb table keeps only in-frame clones and is missing some. V and J calls and clone size are as listed in that table; D and trimming were resolved from the DNA. The sample consists of approximately 100,000 clones, 82% of them appearing once. CDR1 and CDR2 (germline): SGHTA, FQGNSA. CDR3 length: 13 amino acids. V was trimmed by 4 bases and J by 6 bases, leaving 10 bases between them. Material: peripheral blood. The source is a man in his 70s with active or convalescent COVID-19. The chain is built from TRBV7-2 and TRBJ2-1; D gene unclear. CDR3 sequence: CASSYGRFNEQFF. The CDR3 DNA follows: TGTGCCAGCAGCTACGGTCGGTTCAATGAGCAGTTCTTC. Drawing the rest from reference TRBV7-2 and TRBJ2-1, the complete variable domain is GAGVSQSPSNKVTEKGKDVELRCDPISGHTALYWYRQSLGQGLEFLIYFQGNSAPDKSGLPSDRFSAERTGGSVSTLTIQRTQQEDSAVYLCASSYGRFNEQFFGPGTRLTVL.